This TCR beta chain is from a study of response to subunit inactivated influenza vaccine. Study-level findings and limits: A suggestion made by the authors is that each seasonal influenza vaccination recruits few new T cells.

MiXCR was run by TCRdb on the RT-PCR reads, yielding one entry per CDR3 protein. The sample shows just over 300,000 distinct CDR3 sequences, just over 20% of them seen only once. V lost 4 bases to trimming and J lost 0 bases, with 14 bases between them. This CDR3 is 16 amino acids long. Germline assignment: CDR1 SGDLS and CDR2 YYNGEE. This clonotype was seen once. What it recognizes is unknown. The rearrangement uses TRBV9 and TRBJ2-1; weak D call: TRBD2 (5 bases). This clonotype was sampled from a man in his fifties or sixties who received an inactivated influenza vaccine. Source: PBMCs from blood, taken 21 months after vaccination. The CDR3 DNA is TGTGCCAGCAGCCCACAGCGGTGGAGCTCCTACAATGAGCAGTTCTTC. Residues: CASSPQRWSSYNEQFF.